One sample yielded the 5 T cell receptor beta chains listed below, sequenced in a study of blood T cell repertoires in COVID-19. Sequencing used immunoSEQ multiplex PCR; TCRdb keeps in-frame clones, though not all of them. The table includes approximately 120,000 clones, around 81% detected once. Sequenced input: peripheral blood. The receptor set was obtained from a woman aged 50 to 65 with acute or convalescent COVID-19.

This chain connects TRBV19 to TRBJ1-1; 7 nucleotides align to TRBD1. The V gene end was trimmed by 3 bases and the J gene end by 3 bases; junction bases not matched to a gene: 10. Per germline, CDR1 LNHDA and CDR2 SQIVND (reference sequence). The CDR3 is 16 residues long. The CDR3 nucleotides are TGTGCCAGTAGTATTCACGTCGACAGGGCTCACACTGAAGCTTTCTTT. Residues: CASSIHVDRAHTEAFF.

This chain uses TRBV2 with TRBJ2-1, with a weak D call TRBD2 (5 bases). This CDR3 contains 12 residues. With 8 bases removed from V and 7 bases from J, the gap between germline ends came to 12 bases. Germline-derived CDR1 and CDR2 are SNHLY and FYNNEI. DNA of the CDR3: TGTGCCAGCTCCATTAGCGAAAATGAGCAGTTCTTC. Translated: CASSISENEQFF.

The rearrangement links TRBV5-1 to TRBJ1-4; TRBD1 aligns across 7 bases. Trimming cost V 4 bases and J 7 bases; bases outside gene matches: 13. The germline V gene encodes CDR1 SGHRS and CDR2 YFSETQ. The CDR3 totals 16 residues. The CDR3 protein is CASSVPRDSGAEKLFF. CDR3 DNA: TGCGCCAGCAGCGTACCCCGGGACAGTGGAGCTGAAAAACTGTTTTTT.

The chain is built from TRBV7-9 and TRBJ1-2; D perhaps matches TRBD1 (6 bases). CDR3 size: 17 residues. Germline assignment: CDR1 SEHNR and CDR2 FQNEAQ (reference sequence). Deletions cut 5 bases from V and 0 bases from J, with 19 bases between. The CDR3 spells CASSPLEGQGTNYGYTF. The CDR3 nucleotides read TGTGCCAGCAGCCCCCTTGAGGGGCAGGGGACTAACTATGGCTACACCTTC.

The J gene is TRBJ2-3, the V gene TRBV27; possibly TRBD2 for D (5 bases). Germline CDR1 MNHEY, CDR2 SMNVEV (reference sequence). The V end was cut by 5 bases, the J end by 4 bases, with 13 bases between. This CDR3 comprises 14 residues. The CDR3 DNA sequence: TGTGCCAGCAGTCCTACTAGATCGTCAGATACGCAGTATTTT. Translating it yields CASSPTRSSDTQYF.